Shown below are 5 T cell receptor beta chains from a single sample sequenced in a study of blood T cell repertoires in COVID-19. This table comes from immunoSEQ multiplex PCR, and its TCRdb copy is limited to in-frame clones, with some not included. This sample has around 180,000 clones, with approximately 89% found just once. Sequences were obtained from peripheral blood. The receptors come from a woman aged 25 to 45 with acute or convalescent COVID-19.

The chain joins TRBV28 to TRBJ1-1, with D perhaps TRBD1 (6 bases). Germline loops: CDR1 MDHEN, CDR2 SYDVKM. CDR3 length equals 15 residues. The V end lost 4 bases, the J end lost 7 bases, and 19 bases lay between the germline ends. CDR3 amino acids: CASSSLLTGLLEAFF. The CDR3 DNA reads TGTGCCAGCAGTTCACTCCTGACAGGATTACTTGAAGCTTTCTTT.

A few counts support this clone. Different DNA sequences within this sample yield the same CDR3. The chain uses TRBV12-3 or TRBV12-4 and TRBJ2-7; maybe TRBD1 (5 bases). This CDR3 region has 13 residues. V was clipped by 3 bases and J by 3 bases, with 9 bases between them. CDR3 DNA: TGTGCCAGCAGTTTTGGACAAAACTACGAGCAGTACTTC. Encoded protein: CASSFGQNYEQYF.

This clone was detected only once. This chain links TRBV4-1 with TRBJ2-5; weak D call: TRBD2 (6 bases). In germline, CDR1 is MGHRA, CDR2 YSYEKL. The CDR3 covers 15 residues. V lost 4 bases to trimming and J lost 0 bases, with 12 bases between them. DNA for the CDR3: TGCGCCAGCAGCCTAAACCGGGACTACCAAGAGACCCAGTACTTC. It codes for CASSLNRDYQETQYF.

V gene TRBV9 combines with J gene TRBJ2-1; 8 bases agree with TRBD2. J gave up 10 bases and V 0 bases, and 3 bases lay outside the gene matches. The CDR3 runs 13 residues. The V gene's germline CDR1 is SGDLS and CDR2 YYNGEE. The CDR3 sequence: CASSVVLAGEQFF. The CDR3 DNA reads TGTGCCAGCAGCGTAGTATTAGCGGGGGAGCAGTTCTTC.

The genes are TRBV7-6 and TRBJ2-7; 7 bases line up with TRBD1. The CDR3 length is 19 residues. The J segment lost 3 bases and the V segment lost 5 bases, leaving 22 bases of the junction unmatched. The V gene's germline CDR1 is SGHVS and CDR2 FNYEAQ. This chain's CDR3 is CASSHILLGEGASFYEQYF. The DNA of the CDR3 is TGTGCCAGCAGCCATATCCTCCTTGGAGAGGGGGCTTCCTTCTACGAGCAGTACTTC.